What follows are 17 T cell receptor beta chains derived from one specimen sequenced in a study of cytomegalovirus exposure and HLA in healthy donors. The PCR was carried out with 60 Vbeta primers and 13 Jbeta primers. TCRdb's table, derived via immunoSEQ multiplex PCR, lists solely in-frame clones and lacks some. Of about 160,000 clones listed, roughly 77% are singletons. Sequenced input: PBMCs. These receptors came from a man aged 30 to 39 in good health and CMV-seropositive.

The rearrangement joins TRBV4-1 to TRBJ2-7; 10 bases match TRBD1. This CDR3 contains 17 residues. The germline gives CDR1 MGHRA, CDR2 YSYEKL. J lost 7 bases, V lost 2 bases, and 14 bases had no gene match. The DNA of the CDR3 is TGCGCCAGCAGCCAAACCCGACCCGGGACAGGGGCGGTTGAGCAGTACTTC. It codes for CASSQTRPGTGAVEQYF.

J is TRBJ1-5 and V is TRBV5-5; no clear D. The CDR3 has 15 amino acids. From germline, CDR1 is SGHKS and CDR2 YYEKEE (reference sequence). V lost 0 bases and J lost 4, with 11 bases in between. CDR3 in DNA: TGTGCCAGCAGCTTGGTGGCGGCTATGAATCAGCCCCAGCATTTT. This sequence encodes CASSLVAAMNQPQHF.

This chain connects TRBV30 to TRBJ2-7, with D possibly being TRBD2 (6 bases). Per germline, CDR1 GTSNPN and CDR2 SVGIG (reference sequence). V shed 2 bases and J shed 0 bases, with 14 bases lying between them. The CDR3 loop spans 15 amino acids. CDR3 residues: CAWSRLEGLSYEQYF. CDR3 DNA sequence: TGTGCCTGGAGTCGTTTGGAGGGGCTCTCCTACGAGCAGTACTTC.

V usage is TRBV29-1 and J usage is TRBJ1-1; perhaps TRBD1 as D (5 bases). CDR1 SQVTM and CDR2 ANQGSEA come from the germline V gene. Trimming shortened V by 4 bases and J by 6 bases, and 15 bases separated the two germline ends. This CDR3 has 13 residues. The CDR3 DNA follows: TGCAGCGTTGTACCACAGGTTATCGCTGAAGCTTTCTTT. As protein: CSVVPQVIAEAFF.

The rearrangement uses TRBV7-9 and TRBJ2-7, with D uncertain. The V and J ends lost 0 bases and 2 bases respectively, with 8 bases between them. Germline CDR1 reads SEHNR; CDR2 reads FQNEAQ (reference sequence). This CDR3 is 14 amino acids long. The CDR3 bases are TGTGCCAGCAGCTTAGCGACAAGTACCTACGAGCAGTACTTC. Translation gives CASSLATSTYEQYF.

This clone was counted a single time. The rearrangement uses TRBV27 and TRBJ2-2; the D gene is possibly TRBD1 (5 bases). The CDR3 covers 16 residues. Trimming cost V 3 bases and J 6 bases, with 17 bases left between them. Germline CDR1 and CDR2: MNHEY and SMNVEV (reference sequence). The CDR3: CASSFIATAISGELFF. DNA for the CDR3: TGTGCCAGCAGTTTTATCGCGACAGCTATATCCGGGGAGCTGTTTTTT.

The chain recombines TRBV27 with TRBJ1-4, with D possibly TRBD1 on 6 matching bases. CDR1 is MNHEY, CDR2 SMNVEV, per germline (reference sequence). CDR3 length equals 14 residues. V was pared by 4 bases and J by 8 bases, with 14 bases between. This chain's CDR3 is CASSWAGVGEKLFF. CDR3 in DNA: TGTGCCAGCAGTTGGGCAGGGGTGGGGGAAAAACTGTTTTTT.

As DNA, the CDR3 is TGTGCCAGCAGCTTAGAATGGGCGGGGGGGACAGATACGCAGTATTTT. Its translation is CASSLEWAGGTDTQYF. V and J are TRBV7-2 and TRBJ2-3; 9 nucleotides agree with TRBD2. Trimming cost V 1 base and J 3 bases; bases outside gene matches: 5. This CDR3 spans 16 amino acids. Germline V gives CDR1 SGHTA, CDR2 FQGNSA. Together with reference TRBV7-2 and TRBJ2-3, the CDR3 gives the full variable domain: GAGVSQSPSNKVTEKGKDVELRCDPISGHTALYWYRQSLGQGLEFLIYFQGNSAPDKSGLPSDRFSAERTGGSVSTLTIQRTQQEDSAVYLCASSLEWAGGTDTQYFGPGTRLTVL.

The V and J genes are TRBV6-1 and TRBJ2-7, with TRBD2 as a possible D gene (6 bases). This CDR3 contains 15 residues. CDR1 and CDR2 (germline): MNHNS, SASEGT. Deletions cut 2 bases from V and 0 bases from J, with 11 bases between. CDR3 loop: CASSERGSLSYEQYF. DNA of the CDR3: TGTGCCAGCAGTGAACGGGGGTCCCTCTCCTACGAGCAGTACTTC.

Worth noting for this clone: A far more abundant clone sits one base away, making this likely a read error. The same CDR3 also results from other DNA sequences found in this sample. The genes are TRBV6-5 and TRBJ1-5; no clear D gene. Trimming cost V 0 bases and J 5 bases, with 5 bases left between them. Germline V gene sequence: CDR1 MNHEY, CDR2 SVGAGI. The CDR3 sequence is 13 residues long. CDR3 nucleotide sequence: TGTGCCAGCAGTTACTCTCCGGATCAGCCCCAGCATTTT. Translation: CASSYSPDQPQHF.

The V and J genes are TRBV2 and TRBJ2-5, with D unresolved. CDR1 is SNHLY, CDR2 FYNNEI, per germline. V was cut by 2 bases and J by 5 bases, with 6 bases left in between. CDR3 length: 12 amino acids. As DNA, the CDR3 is TGTGCCAGCAGTGAATCTGCGGAGACCCAGTACTTC. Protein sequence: CASSESAETQYF.

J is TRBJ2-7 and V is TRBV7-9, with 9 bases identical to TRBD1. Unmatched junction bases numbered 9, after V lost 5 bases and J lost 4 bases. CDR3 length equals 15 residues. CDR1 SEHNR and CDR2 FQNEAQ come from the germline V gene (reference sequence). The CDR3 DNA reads TGTGCCAGCAGCCCCACCGGGACAGGGTTATACGAGCAGTACTTC. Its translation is CASSPTGTGLYEQYF.

CDR3 in amino acids: CASTPSWGAETQYF. The CDR3, as DNA: TGTGCCAGCACTCCAAGCTGGGGAGCAGAGACCCAGTACTTC. The chain is built from TRBV28 and TRBJ2-5; tentative D call: TRBD2 (5 bases). Trimming cost V 7 bases and J 4 bases, with 16 bases left between them. From germline, CDR1 is MDHEN and CDR2 SYDVKM. The CDR3 covers 14 residues.

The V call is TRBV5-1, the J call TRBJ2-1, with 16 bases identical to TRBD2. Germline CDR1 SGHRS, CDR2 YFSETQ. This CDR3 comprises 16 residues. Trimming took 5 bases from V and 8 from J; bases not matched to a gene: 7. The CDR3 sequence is CASRAEGLAGGHEQFF. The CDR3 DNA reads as TGCGCCAGCAGGGCAGAGGGACTAGCGGGGGGGCATGAGCAGTTCTTC.

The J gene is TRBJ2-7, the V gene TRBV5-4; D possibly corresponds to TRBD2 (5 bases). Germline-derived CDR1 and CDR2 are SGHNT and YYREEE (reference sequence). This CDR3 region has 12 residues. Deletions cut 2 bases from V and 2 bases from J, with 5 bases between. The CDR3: CASSFGTYEQYF. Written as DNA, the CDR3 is TGTGCCAGCAGCTTCGGGACCTACGAGCAGTACTTC.

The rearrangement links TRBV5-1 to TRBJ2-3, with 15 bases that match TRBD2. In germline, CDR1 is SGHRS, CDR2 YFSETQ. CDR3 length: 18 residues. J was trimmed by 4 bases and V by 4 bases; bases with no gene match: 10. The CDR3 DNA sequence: TGCGCCAGCAGCGATGGAGGACTAGCGGGGGGGCGGGCAGATACGCAGTATTTT. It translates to CASSDGGLAGGRADTQYF. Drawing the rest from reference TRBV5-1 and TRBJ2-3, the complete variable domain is KAGVTQTPRYLIKTRGQQVTLSCSPISGHRSVSWYQQTPGQGLQFLFEYFSETQRNKGNFPGRFSGRQFSNSRSEMNVSTLELGDSALYLCASSDGGLAGGRADTQYFGPGTRLTVL.

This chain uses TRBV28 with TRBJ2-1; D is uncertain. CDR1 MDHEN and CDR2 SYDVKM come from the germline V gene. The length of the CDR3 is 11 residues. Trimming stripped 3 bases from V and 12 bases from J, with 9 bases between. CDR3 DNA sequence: TGTGCCAGCAGTTTTTCTCTCCTGCAGTTCTTC. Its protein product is CASSFSLLQFF.